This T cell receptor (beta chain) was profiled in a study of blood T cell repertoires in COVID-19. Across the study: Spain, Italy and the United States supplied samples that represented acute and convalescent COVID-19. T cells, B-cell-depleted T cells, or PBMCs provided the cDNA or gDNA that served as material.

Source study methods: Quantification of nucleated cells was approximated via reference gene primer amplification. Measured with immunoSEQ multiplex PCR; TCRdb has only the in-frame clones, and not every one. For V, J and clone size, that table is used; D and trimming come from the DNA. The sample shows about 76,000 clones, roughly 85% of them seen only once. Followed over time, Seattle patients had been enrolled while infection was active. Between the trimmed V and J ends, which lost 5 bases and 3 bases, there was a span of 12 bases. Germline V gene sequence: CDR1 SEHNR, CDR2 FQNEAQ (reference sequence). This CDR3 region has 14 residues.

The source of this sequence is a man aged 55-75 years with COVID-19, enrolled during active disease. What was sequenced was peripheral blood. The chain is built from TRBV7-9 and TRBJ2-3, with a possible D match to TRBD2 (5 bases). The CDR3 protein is CASSELWETDTQYF. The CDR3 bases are TGTGCCAGCAGCGAACTTTGGGAGACAGATACGCAGTATTTT.